These T cell receptor beta chains were read from a single sample in a study of shared clonotypes between healthy human individuals. The repertoire was sequenced with immunoSEQ multiplex PCR; TCRdb's copy has only in-frame clones and lacks some. The data show roughly 2 million clones, over 85% seen once. The sample comprised naive CD4+ T cells sorted from blood. The source of these receptors is a man aged 18 to 30 in good health. The CDR3 runs from the conserved cysteine through the conserved F or W. Each record gives: J gene, D gene, V gene, clone size, CDR3 DNA, CDR3 protein. D genes are given only for firm matches. Expanded clones get a size class; other rows say once, few or many, or leave the size out.

>TRBJ2-3|-|TRBV15|once
TGTGCCACCAGGCTAGTGCCAGAACCTGTCTTTACGCAGTATTTT
CATRLVPEPVFTQYF
>TRBJ2-1|TRBD2|TRBV5-1|few
TGCGCCAGCAGCTTAGGGACTAGTATTCCAGCCTCCTACAATGAGCAGTTCTTC
CASSLGTSIPASYNEQFF
>TRBJ2-7|-|TRBV6-6|-
TGTGCCACCCGGAGGAGCTCCTACGAGCAGTACTTC
CATRRSSYEQYF
>TRBJ2-3|-|TRBV10-3|-
TGTGCCATCAGTGTCGGGCTTTTGGATACGCAGTATTTT
CAISVGLLDTQYF
>TRBJ1-1|-|TRBV2|-
TGTGCCAGCAGGCAACAGGGCGTTGAAGCTTTCTTT
CASRQQGVEAFF
>TRBJ1-2|-|TRBV28|once
TGTGCCAGCGGAGTGCCCCGGGGTGGCTACACCTTC
CASGVPRGGYTF
>TRBJ2-5|-|TRBV7-8|once
TGTGCCAGCAGCTTAGCGCATCCCGAGACCCAGTACTTC
CASSLAHPETQYF
>TRBJ2-7|TRBD1|TRBV4-1|once
TGCGCCAGCAGCCATCGTGTAGGACAGGGGGCTGCATACGAGCAGTACTTC
CASSHRVGQGAAYEQYF
>TRBJ1-2|-|TRBV6-5|-
TGTGCCAGCAGTTTACAGGGAAGGCGCTATGGCTACACCTTC
CASSLQGRRYGYTF
>TRBJ1-3|TRBD1|TRBV15|once
TGTGCCACCAGCAGGGGCAGGGGGGCGAACACCATATATTTT
CATSRGRGANTIYF
>TRBJ2-3|TRBD2|TRBV7-9|once
TGTGCCACGGCTCGGGGGGAGACCACGAATACGCAGTATTTT
CATARGETTNTQYF
>TRBJ1-6|TRBD1|TRBV7-9|-
TGTGCCAGCAGCCGGGACAGCCTTAATTCACCCCTCCACTTT
CASSRDSLNSPLHF
>TRBJ1-6|TRBD1|TRBV6-1|-
TGTGCCAGCAGTGAAGCGCTTCGGACAGGGGTTCGGAATTCACCCCTCCACTTT
CASSEALRTGVRNSPLHF
>TRBJ2-7|-|TRBV28|-
TGTGCCAGCAGTTTCGATTTGGTGGACCGCTCCTACGAGCAGTACTTC
CASSFDLVDRSYEQYF
>TRBJ2-7|-|TRBV6-5|once
TGTGCCAGCAGTTATTCCGGACAGAAAAAAACCCACGAGCAGTACTTC
CASSYSGQKKTHEQYF
>TRBJ1-1|TRBD1|TRBV18|-
TGTGCCAGCGCGGGACAGATGAACACTGAAGCTTTCTTT
CASAGQMNTEAFF
>TRBJ1-6|-|TRBV9|-
TGTGCCAGCAGCGTGACTGAGCCTGCCTATAATTCACCCCTCCACTTT
CASSVTEPAYNSPLHF
>TRBJ2-5|-|TRBV6-5|-
TGTGCCAGCACCCAGACCGGGACCCAGTACTTC
CASTQTGTQYF
>TRBJ1-3|TRBD1|TRBV6-1|-
TGTGCCAGCAAAGGGACAGGGGGCCCTGGAAACACCATATATTTT
CASKGTGGPGNTIYF
>TRBJ2-7|TRBD2|TRBV27|-
TGTGCCAGCAGTTCACCTAGCGGGAGCAATACCTACGAGCAGTACTTC
CASSSPSGSNTYEQYF
>TRBJ2-2|-|TRBV7-6|-
TGTGCCAGCAGCTTAGGGCGGACAGCAACCGGGGAGCTGTTTTTT
CASSLGRTATGELFF
>TRBJ1-6|-|TRBV5-6|few
TGTGCCAGCAGCTTGAGAAGACCTCTCAATAATTCACCCCTCCACTTT
CASSLRRPLNNSPLHF
>TRBJ2-3|-|TRBV7-7|-
TGTGCTAGCAGCCTTCCGGGCACAGATACGCAGTATTTT
CASSLPGTDTQYF
>TRBJ2-1|TRBD2|TRBV11-2|-
TGTGCCAGCAGGTACAGCGGGAACGATGAGCAGTTCTTC
CASRYSGNDEQFF
>TRBJ1-1|-|TRBV6-5|-
TGTGCCAGCAGCCCGGACGGAAAGAACACTGAAGCTTTCTTT
CASSPDGKNTEAFF
>TRBJ1-2|TRBD1|TRBV2|few
TGTGCCAGCATGCGGGACAGGGGGCAGTGGACCTTC
CASMRDRGQWTF
>TRBJ1-5|-|TRBV2|-
TGTGCCAGCAGTGAGAACAATAAGGGGCCCCAGCATTTT
CASSENNKGPQHF
>TRBJ1-5|TRBD1|TRBV7-8|-
TGTGCCAGCAGCGCGACAGGGAACCAGCCCCAGCATTTT
CASSATGNQPQHF
>TRBJ1-5|-|TRBV28|-
TGTGCCAGCAGTGACACTTCAATTTTTAATCAGCCCCAGCATTTT
CASSDTSIFNQPQHF
>TRBJ2-7|-|TRBV30|-
TGTGCCTGGAAAGTCGCAGGCTACGAGCAGTACTTC
CAWKVAGYEQYF
>TRBJ2-7|-|TRBV6-5|-
TGTGCCACGAGGCGGGGCTTGGCCTACGAGCAGTACTTC
CATRRGLAYEQYF
>TRBJ1-2|-|TRBV29-1|once
TGCAGCGTTGCGGTAGCGGGGGGCGGCTTCTATGGCTACACCTTC
CSVAVAGGGFYGYTF
>TRBJ1-1|-|TRBV5-6|-
TGTGCCAGCAGCTTTCCCGGGGCGGTGGTGATGGAAGCTTTCTTT
CASSFPGAVVMEAFF
>TRBJ1-1|-|TRBV6-1|-
TGTGCCAGCAGTGAAGTAAAGGGCTCGAACACTGAAGCTTTCTTT
CASSEVKGSNTEAFF
>TRBJ2-3|-|TRBV5-1|-
TGCGCCAGCAGCGAAGGGGTCCCAGATACGCAGTATTTT
CASSEGVPDTQYF
>TRBJ2-1|TRBD2|TRBV29-1|-
TGCAGCGTTGGCCCTAGCGGGGGGGATGAGCAGTTCTTC
CSVGPSGGDEQFF
>TRBJ1-1|TRBD1|TRBV11-2|-
TGTGCCAGCAGAACAGGGGTCGTATCCAGCACTGAAGCTTTCTTT
CASRTGVVSSTEAFF
>TRBJ1-2|-|TRBV7-9|-
TGTGCCAGCAGAGCCTCGGGGGGCGACTATGGCTACACCTTC
CASRASGGDYGYTF
>TRBJ2-7|-|TRBV7-8|-
TGTGCCAGCAGCTTAGTTCTGGGAAGCGAGCAGTACTTC
CASSLVLGSEQYF
>TRBJ1-5|-|TRBV27|-
TGTGCCAGCAGTATCACAGGGTTTAGCAATCAGCCCCAGCATTTT
CASSITGFSNQPQHF
>TRBJ2-7|TRBD1|TRBV7-2|-
TGTGCCAGCAGCGCGGGACAGGGAGCCTACGAGCAGTACTTC
CASSAGQGAYEQYF
>TRBJ2-7|TRBD2|TRBV6-5|-
TGTGCCAGCAGCTTAGCGGGAGGTTACGAGCAGTACTTC
CASSLAGGYEQYF
>TRBJ2-7|TRBD2|TRBV2|-
TGTGCCAGCAGTGTAGATAGCGGGAAATCCTACGAGCAGTACTTC
CASSVDSGKSYEQYF
>TRBJ1-1|-|TRBV7-2|-
TGTGCCAGCAGCCTCGGGGGCCCAGCTTTCTTT
CASSLGGPAFF
>TRBJ2-5|TRBD2|TRBV5-4|-
TGTGCCAGCAGCTTGAGGCTAGCGGGGGGCGAGACCCAGTACTTC
CASSLRLAGGETQYF
>TRBJ2-3|TRBD1|TRBV6-1|-
TGTGCCTCGGGACAGGGGAGAATACCAGATACGCAGTATTTT
CASGQGRIPDTQYF
>TRBJ1-2|-|TRBV9|once
TGTGCCAGCAGCGCCCTGGTTTATGGCTACACCTTC
CASSALVYGYTF
>TRBJ2-7|TRBD2|TRBV11-2|-
TGTGCCAGCAGTGCCAGGACTAGCGGATCCTACGAGCAGTACTTC
CASSARTSGSYEQYF
>TRBJ2-2|-|TRBV6-1|-
TGTGCCAGCAGTTTTAAGGCCGGGGAGCTGTTTTTT
CASSFKAGELFF